One and the same sample provided the 19 T cell receptor beta chains below, sequenced in a study of regulatory T cells in long-lasting Graves disease (dated by TCRdb to the early 2020s). Libraries were constructed by multiplex PCR. Data came from an Illumina HiSeq 4000. iRepertoire HTBI primers and Arm-PCR amplification of CDR3 regions were used to construct TCR beta libraries. Starting from the raw public reads, TCRdb applied fastp trimming at Q25, assembled clones with MiXCR and retained in-frame beta chains. Each record represents a unique CDR3 protein, reported with the most common genes and DNA among its rows. Counted in this sample were under 500,000 distinct CDR3 sequences; less than 25% of them appeared once. The top ten hold around 21% of the sample. The time point label corresponds to: persistent/refractory GD, antithyroid drugs over 5 years with positive TRAb. RNA was extracted from PBMCs in TRIzol for both TCR sequencing and RNA sequencing.

The specimen was peripheral blood mononuclear cells (PBMCs), collected when the disease was refractory, from a patient treated with antithyroid drugs. Receptor source: a female donor with Graves disease.

In this sample, this clonotype turned up a few times. The V gene is TRBV30, the J gene TRBJ2-7; D possibly matches TRBD1 or TRBD2 (5 bases each). Trimming pared 6 bases from V and 3 bases from J, leaving 12 bases between. The CDR3 is 12 residues long. Germline-derived CDR1 and CDR2 are GTSNPN and SVGIG (reference sequence). CDR3: CACRGRYYEQYF. CDR3 DNA: TGTGCCTGCCGGGGACGATACTACGAGCAGTACTTC.

V and J are TRBV20-1 and TRBJ2-3; 8 bases align to TRBD2. V lost 0 bases, J lost 3 bases, and 17 bases stayed unmatched. Germline V CDR1 and CDR2: DFQATT, SNEGSKA (reference sequence). This CDR3 region has 19 residues. As DNA, the CDR3 is TGCAGTGCTAGAGATTTTCGCCTAGCGGGCGGTCCTCGGACAGATACGCAGTATTTT. Encoded protein: CSARDFRLAGGPRTDTQYF.

This clonotype appeared once. The chain couples TRBV5-8 to TRBJ2-5; 7 positions agree with TRBD1. Germline CDR1 SGHTS, CDR2 YDEGEE. Trimming cost V 0 bases and J 2 bases; bases outside gene matches: 7. The CDR3 consists of 16 residues. The CDR3: CASSLAGTASQETQYF. CDR3 nucleotide sequence: TGTGCCAGCAGCTTGGCCGGGACAGCTTCGCAAGAGACCCAGTACTTC.

Turning to this clonotype: This could be a read error, since a much larger clone is one nucleotide away. The genes are TRBV3-1 and TRBJ2-7, with D possibly TRBD1 on 6 matching bases. The CDR3 spans 15 residues. CDR1 and CDR2 (germline): LGHDT, YNNKEL (reference sequence). CDR3 amino acids: CASSQGMDSYYERYF. In nucleotides, the CDR3 is TGTGCCAGCAGCCAAGGGATGGACAGTTACTACGAGCGGTACTTC.

This clonotype was detected many times. V is TRBV3-1 and J is TRBJ1-5; D gene unclear. Germline CDR1 is LGHDT and CDR2 is YNNKEL (reference sequence). The CDR3 consists of 15 residues. Deletions cut 1 base from V and 0 bases from J, with 7 bases between. The CDR3: CASSQGVYSNQPQHF. CDR3 DNA sequence: TGTGCCAGCAGCCAAGGAGTCTATAGCAATCAGCCCCAGCATTTT.

This clonotype showed up just a few times. In nucleotides, the CDR3 is TGTGCCAGCAGCCCGCTCATAGGGGTGGGACTAGCGGGAGGGACCTACGAGCAGTACTTC. Translated, it gives CASSPLIGVGLAGGTYEQYF. The V gene is TRBV7-2, the J gene TRBJ2-7, with 16 nucleotides matching TRBD2. Germline trimming cut 5 bases from V and 2 bases from J; bases unmatched to any gene: 15. The CDR3 consists of 20 residues. Germline CDR1 and CDR2: SGHTA and FQGNSA. The full variable domain, in which reference TRBV7-2 and TRBJ2-7 provide the parts outside the CDR3, is GAGVSQSPSNKVTEKGKDVELRCDPISGHTALYWYRQSLGQGLEFLIYFQGNSAPDKSGLPSDRFSAERTGGSVSTLTIQRTQQEDSAVYLCASSPLIGVGLAGGTYEQYFGPGTRLTVT.

V is TRBV29-1 and J is TRBJ1-1; 11 nucleotides align to TRBD1. The CDR3 contains 14 residues. V lost 5 bases, J lost 5 bases, and 7 bases stayed unmatched. Germline assignment: CDR1 SQVTM and CDR2 ANQGSEA. CDR3 region: CSVHGTGGSTEAFF. The CDR3 coding sequence is TGCAGCGTTCACGGGACAGGGGGTAGTACTGAAGCTTTCTTT.

The chain couples TRBV7-9 to TRBJ2-5, with a tentative D call TRBD2 (8 bases). CDR3 length: 16 residues. Germline V CDR1 and CDR2: SEHNR, FQNEAQ (reference sequence). V lost 8 bases to trimming and J lost 4 bases, with 23 bases between them. This CDR3 is CASSQGDGRAVETQYF. The CDR3 DNA is TGTGCCAGCTCCCAGGGGGACGGGAGGGCCGTAGAGACCCAGTACTTC.

The table lists this clonotype with many counts. This rearrangement joins TRBV27 to TRBJ1-2; 9 nucleotides align to TRBD1. The CDR3 consists of 14 residues. The J segment lost 7 bases and the V segment lost 5 bases, leaving 8 bases of the junction unmatched. Looked up from germline, CDR1 is MNHEY and CDR2 is SMNVEV (reference sequence). The CDR3 nucleotides read TGTGCCAGCAGTCCGGACAGGGGTTCAGGTGGCTACACCTTC. Translating it yields CASSPDRGSGGYTF.

V is TRBV24-1 and J is TRBJ1-1; TRBD1 might be the D (6 bases). This CDR3 spans 15 amino acids. V gave up 6 bases and J gave up 1 base, with 14 bases separating them. CDR1 and CDR2 (germline): KGHDR, SFDVKD. CDR3 region: CATSSSGTKNTEAFF. Written as DNA, the CDR3 is TGTGCCACCAGTTCCTCCGGGACAAAGAACACTGAAGCTTTCTTT.

This clonotype was seen a few times. This chain joins TRBV12-3 or TRBV12-4 and TRBJ2-2, with D possibly TRBD1 on 6 matching bases. The CDR3 totals 13 residues. V lost 7 bases to trimming and J lost 7 bases, with 13 bases between them. CDR3 residues: CASTFGQHGELFF. The CDR3 bases are TGTGCCAGCACCTTCGGACAGCACGGGGAGCTGTTTTTT.

There are many counts of this clonotype. Possible read error: a much larger clone is one base away. The chain has TRBV7-3 and TRBJ1-1, with 8 bases aligning to TRBD1. The CDR3 runs to 14 residues. Trimming took 5 bases from V and 1 from J; bases not matched to a gene: 3. Germline CDR1 SGHTA, CDR2 FQGTGA. CDR3 amino acids: CASSIGQGNTEAFF. Here the CDR3 DNA reads TGTGCCAGCAGCATCGGACAGGGGAACACTGAAGCTTTCTTT.

This clonotype was observed many times. The V gene is TRBV20-1, the J gene TRBJ2-7, with D tentatively TRBD1 or TRBD2 (5 bases each). The V gene lost 8 bases and the J gene lost 3 bases, with 14 bases spanning the gap. In germline, CDR1 is DFQATT, CDR2 SNEGSKA (reference sequence). The CDR3 length is 12 residues. CDR3 sequence reads: CSSLRDGYEQYF. CDR3 nucleotides: TGCAGTTCCCTTCGGGACGGCTACGAGCAGTACTTC.

This clonotype was seen many times. V usage is TRBV20-1 and J usage is TRBJ1-1; possibly TRBD1 for D (6 bases). Germline CDR1 DFQATT, CDR2 SNEGSKA (reference sequence). CDR3 length: 15 amino acids. V gave up 0 bases and J gave up 0 bases, with 11 bases separating them. CDR3 protein: CSARDQGILNTEAFF. The CDR3, as DNA: TGCAGTGCTAGAGACCAGGGGATCCTGAACACTGAAGCTTTCTTT.

The chain uses TRBV27 and TRBJ1-5; D may be TRBD1 (6 bases). Germline CDR1 is MNHEY and CDR2 is SMNVEV (reference sequence). CDR3 size: 16 residues. V gave up 3 bases and J gave up 0 bases, with 12 bases separating them. CDR3 in amino acids: CASSFSGQNSNQPQHF. In DNA, the CDR3 is TGTGCCAGCAGTTTCTCGGGACAAAATAGCAATCAGCCCCAGCATTTT.

This clonotype was counted ten times or more. This sequence joins TRBV20-1 and TRBJ1-4; 11 positions agree with TRBD1. In germline, CDR1 is DFQATT, CDR2 SNEGSKA (reference sequence). This CDR3 has 19 amino acids. V shed 6 bases, J shed 0 bases, and the junction held 15 bases outside the gene matches. For the CDR3, the DNA is TGCAGTGCACAGGAATTAGGACAGGGGGCCAGGGCAACTAATGAAAAACTGTTTTTT. This translates into CSAQELGQGARATNEKLFF.

The CDR3 sequence is CSARLQGSLYSPLHF. CDR3 DNA: TGCAGTGCTAGACTACAGGGGAGCCTATATTCACCCCTCCACTTT. The chain recombines TRBV20-1 with TRBJ1-6, with 7 bases aligning to TRBD1. The germline gives CDR1 DFQATT, CDR2 SNEGSKA (reference sequence). Trimming cost V 2 bases and J 8 bases; bases outside gene matches: 9. The CDR3 runs 15 residues.

This clonotype was seen a handful of times. It may be a read error: a sequence one base away is much more abundant. The V call is TRBV6-5, the J call TRBJ1-2, with unresolved D. The germline V gene encodes CDR1 MNHEY and CDR2 SVGAGI. The CDR3 runs 14 residues. CDR3 sequence (DNA): TGTGCCAGCAGTTACTCGGCAGGTCGCTATGGCTGCACCTTC. It translates to CASSYSAGRYGCTF.

This clonotype has only a few counts. The chain combines TRBV4-1 with TRBJ1-5; the match to TRBD1 covers 9 bases. CDR3 length equals 16 residues. V was clipped by 1 base and J by 3 bases; unmatched bases: 4. Germline assignment: CDR1 MGHRA and CDR2 YSYEKL. CDR3 loop: CASSQGRDRANQPQHF. In nucleotides, the CDR3 is TGCGCCAGCAGCCAAGGACGGGACAGGGCCAATCAGCCCCAGCATTTT.